Below, 12 T cell receptor beta chains from the same sample are listed, as sequenced in a study of T cell repertoires in ileal Crohn's disease. TCRdb's table, derived via immunoSEQ multiplex PCR, lists solely in-frame clones and lacks some. This sample yields 55,000 to 65,000 clones, of which less than 90% are seen a single time; around 2% belongs to the top ten. The time point is: neoterminal ileum biopsy at postoperative endoscopy, about 6 months after surgery. Sequences were obtained from ileal tissue. Receptor source: an adult with Crohn's disease.

The chain links TRBV7-9 to TRBJ1-5; D gene ambiguous. Germline V gives CDR1 SEHNR, CDR2 FQNEAQ (reference sequence). V lost 6 bases to trimming and J lost 5 bases, with 17 bases between them. The CDR3 length is 15 residues. This CDR3 reads CASSLADGLYQPQHF. DNA for the CDR3: TGTGCCAGCAGTCTCGCGGATGGGTTGTATCAGCCCCAGCATTTT.

The V call is TRBV28, the J call TRBJ1-2, with unresolved D. V shed 3 bases and J shed 8 bases, with 7 bases lying between them. The germline gives CDR1 MDHEN, CDR2 SYDVKM. This CDR3 is built from 11 residues. CDR3 amino acids: CASSLREGYTF. Written as DNA, the CDR3 is TGTGCCAGCAGTTTGAGAGAGGGCTACACCTTC.

V and J are TRBV9 and TRBJ2-1, with 7 bases matching TRBD2. J gave up 10 bases and V 3 bases, and 4 bases lay outside the gene matches. This CDR3 has 12 residues. CDR1 and CDR2 (germline): SGDLS, YYNGEE. CDR3 loop: CASSAQLAEQFF. The CDR3 DNA sequence: TGTGCCAGCAGCGCTCAACTAGCGGAGCAGTTCTTC. Looking up the rest from reference TRBV9 and TRBJ2-1 gives the full variable domain: DSGVTQTPKHLITATGQRVTLRCSPRSGDLSVYWYQQSLDQGLQFLIQYYNGEERAKGNILERFSAQQFPDLHSELNLSSLELGDSALYFCASSAQLAEQFFGPGTRLTVL.

The CDR3 DNA sequence: TGTGCCAGCTCACCAAAGCGGGAGAGAGATACGCAGTATTTT. This gives the protein CASSPKRERDTQYF. The chain has TRBV18 and TRBJ2-3; 8 nucleotides line up with TRBD2. Germline assignment: CDR1 KGHSH and CDR2 LQKENI. The CDR3 covers 14 residues. V dropped 2 bases and J dropped 5; count of bases not matched to a gene: 3.

The chain is built from TRBV14 and TRBJ1-2; TRBD1 might be the D (5 bases). There are 14 residues in the CDR3. The V end lost 3 bases, the J end lost 8 bases, and 16 bases lay between the germline ends. CDR1 is SGHDN, CDR2 FVKESK, per germline. CDR3 residues: CASSQSQGLGGYTF. CDR3 in DNA: TGTGCCAGCAGCCAGTCCCAGGGACTGGGGGGCTACACCTTC.

The chain carries TRBV19 and TRBJ1-1; D remains unclear. Germline CDR1 reads LNHDA; CDR2 reads SQIVND (reference sequence). V was pared by 5 bases and J by 0 bases, with 13 bases between. CDR3 length: 15 amino acids. The CDR3 bases are TGTGCCAGTAGTTTCGCAGTTACTATGAACACTGAAGCTTTCTTT. Translated: CASSFAVTMNTEAFF.

CDR3 bases: TGTGCCAGCAGCCAAGACGGCGGGAGGACCTACAATGAGCAGTTCTTC. Protein product: CASSQDGGRTYNEQFF. The rearrangement uses TRBV4-2 and TRBJ2-1, with 8 bases matching TRBD2. The V and J ends lost 0 bases and 2 bases, in that order; junction bases with no gene match: 3. This CDR3 spans 16 amino acids. Germline CDR1 LGHNA, CDR2 YNFKEQ.

The chain has TRBV7-6 and TRBJ1-2; 10 nucleotides line up with TRBD1. Germline V lookup: CDR1 SGHVS, CDR2 FNYEAQ. Trimming took 5 bases from V and 4 from J; bases not matched to a gene: 1. The CDR3 contains 13 residues. The DNA of the CDR3 is TGTGCCAGCAGCGGGGACAGGGGCTATGGCTACACCTTC. It codes for CASSGDRGYGYTF. The whole variable domain, remainder taken from reference TRBV7-6 and TRBJ1-2, is GAGVSQSPRYKVTKRGQDVALRCDPISGHVSLYWYRQALGQGPEFLTYFNYEAQQDKSGLPNDRFSAERPEGSISTLTIQRTEQRDSAMYRCASSGDRGYGYTFGSGTRLTVV.

A few counts support this clone. This chain links TRBV6-5 with TRBJ2-7; 8 bases line up with TRBD2. CDR1 and CDR2 (germline): MNHEY, SVGAGI. The CDR3 has 14 residues. Trimming removed 6 bases from V and 7 bases from J; junction bases left unmatched: 11. CDR3 protein: CASRLAGPKVEQYF. The CDR3 DNA is TGTGCCAGCAGATTAGCGGGACCTAAGGTGGAGCAGTACTTC.

This clone was recorded only once. The rearrangement uses TRBV11-3 and TRBJ2-1; 9 positions match TRBD1. This CDR3 comprises 15 residues. The V segment lost 5 bases and the J segment 9 bases; nucleotides outside the gene matches: 11. Germline V gene data show CDR1 as SGHNT and CDR2 as YENEEA. The CDR3 is CASSRGTGLVSEQFF. In DNA, the CDR3 is TGTGCCAGCAGCCGCGGGACAGGGCTGGTTAGTGAGCAGTTCTTC. Variable domain in full (rest from reference TRBV11-3 and TRBJ2-1): EAGVVQSPRYKIIEKKQPVAFWCNPISGHNTLYWYLQNLGQGPELLIRYENEEAVDDSQLPKDRFSAERLKGVDSTLKIQPAELGDSAVYLCASSRGTGLVSEQFFGPGTRLTVL.

This clone was seen a handful of times. CDR3 residues: CASRYSWDGGYEQYF. CDR3 bases: TGTGCCAGCAGATACAGTTGGGACGGGGGGTACGAGCAGTACTTC. The V call is TRBV6-5, the J call TRBJ2-7, with 7 bases matching TRBD2. The CDR3 spans 15 residues. Germline CDR1 reads MNHEY; CDR2 reads SVGAGI. V trimming: 6 bases; J trimming: 4 bases; junction bases outside the gene matches: 12.

J is TRBJ2-1 and V is TRBV19, with 9 bases identical to TRBD1. Germline V gene sequence: CDR1 LNHDA, CDR2 SQIVND (reference sequence). The CDR3 consists of 15 residues. V trimming: 7 bases; J trimming: 0 bases; junction bases outside the gene matches: 4. For the CDR3, the DNA is TGTGCCAGTAATTCGGGACAGGGCTCCTACAATGAGCAGTTCTTC. Its translation is CASNSGQGSYNEQFF.